The source of this TCR beta chain is a study of early T cells in non-severe SARS-CoV-2 infection (dated by TCRdb to the early 2020s). With respect to the entire study: TCR sequencing used bulk RNA from unsorted whole blood, so alpha and beta chains could not be paired.

In this sample, this clonotype turned up many times. Its antigen has not been determined. Nothing much larger sits one base from this clone, and base qualities are not available. What the work shows at the level of the full study, not this receptor alone: VDJdb matching was skewed toward anti-spike CD8 responses and likely underestimated virus-specific expansions by missing private and CD4 specificities.

The study was a case-control design nested within a healthcare worker cohort in London, UK, with weekly nasopharyngeal swab PCR tests and blood sampling. Healthcare workers were enrolled in the week of the UK lockdown, from 23 to 31 March 2020, and were followed every week for up to roughly 16 weeks. Receptor libraries were prepared by 5' RACE. The instrument was a NextSeq 500. To correct for sequencing error and PCR bias, the TCR library protocol tagged individual cDNA molecules with unique molecular identifiers. Both TCR alpha and beta chains were sequenced, and tight co-correlation was observed between alpha and beta sequence abundances in each sample. As for how the authors treated the data: Decombinator V4 was used to annotate the V gene, J gene and CDR3 of the TCR sequences. Expanded TCRs were defined as changing significantly between any two time points under a Poisson model with p below 0.0001. TCR abundances were normalised to the total number of TCRs sequenced per sample and were expressed as counts per million. TRAV1-2 paired with TRAJ12, TRAJ20 or TRAJ33 defined MAIT TCRs, while TRAV10 paired with TRAJ18 defined iNKT TCRs. A search of VDJdb, accessed on 1 November 2021, was run for TCRs annotated to CMV, EBV and SARS-CoV-2, with TCRs annotated for multiple antigens excluded. Using fastp at Q25 and MiXCR, TCRdb reprocessed the public reads and kept productive beta chains. Rows are unified per CDR3 protein, each entry keeping the most common DNA and genes. TCRdb, not the authors, supplied the V and J calls. The sample table lists 40,000 or so distinct CDR3 sequences, 4.5% to 7% of them with a count of one. Of the sample, roughly 4.5% is held by the ten largest clones.

There are 14 amino acids in the CDR3, from cysteine to phenylalanine inclusive. Here the CDR3 DNA is all that survives: 42 bases in frame from base 1. Via the germline V gene, CDR1 is SQVTM and CDR2 ANQGSEA. V is shortened by 1 base, J by 4 bases, and the region joining them spans 8 bases. This specimen was whole blood, taken at baseline. The origin of this receptor is an adult who was a healthcare worker with PCR-confirmed SARS-CoV-2 infection or an uninfected control (not recorded which). The sequence joins TRBV29-1 to TRBJ2-6; the D gene is unclear. The DNA sequence is as follows: TGCAGCGTTGAAGGGATCCGGGGGGCCAACGTCCTGACTTTC. Its coded protein is CSVEGIRGANVLTF.